Following are 20 T cell receptor beta chains from one sample sequenced in a study of CD8+CD57+ T cells in acquired aplastic anemia. For sequencing, patients were chosen who had shown expansion of CD8+CD57+ cells by flow cytometry. The TCR beta profiling, which covered VDJ combination and CDR3 sequence, was carried out using genomic DNA as the template. MiXCR, applied by TCRdb to the reads, yields one record per CDR3 protein. The table has under 350,000 distinct CDR3 sequences, 45% to 65% seen once. Sequencing input: sorted CD4+, CD8+, or CD8+CD57+ T cells (not recorded which) from PBMCs. All receptors come from a human donor with aplastic anemia.

The sample holds a few counts of this clonotype. This CDR3 reads CASSQLAGTYEQYF. In nucleotides, the CDR3 is TGTGCCAGCAGTCAGCTAGCGGGAACATACGAGCAGTACTTC. The V and J genes are TRBV6-2 or TRBV6-3 and TRBJ2-7, with TRBD2 identical over 9 bases. CDR3 length equals 14 residues. Unmatched junction bases numbered 6, after V lost 5 bases and J lost 4 bases. From germline, CDR1 is MNHEY and CDR2 SVGEGT.

In the case of this clonotype: Relative to the germline gene, one junction end is altered; a read error may explain this. V and J are TRBV15 and TRBJ2-5, with D possibly being TRBD1 (5 bases). This CDR3 is built from 15 residues. Germline V lookup: CDR1 LNHNV, CDR2 YYDKDF (reference sequence). The CDR3, as DNA: TGTGTCACCAGCAGACCACAGGTCTCCGTAGAGACCCAGTACTTC. Its protein product is CVTSRPQVSVETQYF.

This chain uses TRBV7-8 with TRBJ1-5, with D unclear. This CDR3 region has 15 residues. Trimming shortened V by 5 bases and J by 5 bases, and 16 bases separated the two germline ends. Germline CDR1 SGHVS, CDR2 FQNEAQ. CDR3 region: CASSSMGILYQPQHF. The CDR3 DNA reads as TGTGCCAGCAGCAGCATGGGAATACTGTATCAGCCCCAGCATTTT.

Only a few counts were recorded for this clonotype. This rearrangement joins TRBV20-1 to TRBJ2-7; tentatively, D is TRBD2 (5 bases). This CDR3 region has 15 residues. Germline V gives CDR1 DFQATT, CDR2 SNEGSKA (reference sequence). The V and J ends lost 7 bases and 0 bases respectively, with 19 bases between them. CDR3 DNA sequence: TGCAGTGGCGTGCGGGTTGGACGATACTCCTACGAGCAGTACTTC. This gives the protein CSGVRVGRYSYEQYF.

This clonotype was detected ten times or more. This rearrangement joins TRBV20-1 to TRBJ2-7; 10 bases are shared with TRBD2. This CDR3 is built from 14 residues. The V gene's germline CDR1 is DFQATT and CDR2 SNEGSKA (reference sequence). V was pared by 3 bases and J by 1 base, with 3 bases of the junction left unmatched. DNA for the CDR3: TGCAGTGCTAGGGATAGCGGGGGGTCCTACGAGCAGTACTTC. Residues: CSARDSGGSYEQYF.

This clonotype was recorded once. The V gene is TRBV6-1, the J gene TRBJ1-5; the D is unclear. Germline V lookup: CDR1 MNHNS, CDR2 SASEGT. With 3 bases removed from V and 4 bases from J, the gap between germline ends came to 10 bases. The CDR3 consists of 14 residues. The CDR3 nucleotides read TGTGCCAGCAGTGAGGGAGAGGAGAATCAGCCCCAGCATTTT. Protein: CASSEGEENQPQHF.

This clonotype appeared a single time. V and J are TRBV7-9 and TRBJ2-3; D is unclear. V lost 7 bases and J lost 5, with 10 bases in between. CDR1 and CDR2 from the germline V gene are SEHNR and FQNEAQ (reference sequence). The CDR3 spans 12 residues. DNA of the CDR3: TGTGCCAGCACCTCGGTCGGAGATACGCAGTATTTT. It encodes CASTSVGDTQYF.

The chain carries TRBV29-1 and TRBJ1-2; no clear D. The CDR3 length is 11 residues. The germline CDR1 and CDR2 sequences are SQVTM and ANQGSEA. V was pared by 6 bases and J by 2 bases, with 7 bases between. The DNA of the CDR3 is TGCAGCGTAGCTTACAACTATGGCTACACCTTC. It translates to CSVAYNYGYTF.

The chain couples TRBV27 to TRBJ2-2; 7 nucleotides agree with TRBD1. Germline V gene lookup returns CDR1 MNHEY and CDR2 SMNVEV (reference sequence). The CDR3 length is 17 residues. Trimming at V came to 4 bases and at J to 0 bases, leaving 8 bases not matched to a gene. In DNA, the CDR3 is TGTGCCAGCAGTTCCAAACCGGGACAGACGAACACCGGGGAGCTGTTTTTT. Translation: CASSSKPGQTNTGELFF.

This clonotype occurred many times. Just one base apart from a much larger clone, this may be a read error. The chain combines TRBV29-1 with TRBJ2-7, with D perhaps TRBD1 or TRBD2 (6 bases each). Germline values: CDR1 SQVTM, CDR2 ANQGSEA. The CDR3 contains 13 residues. The V end lost 7 bases, the J end lost 5 bases, and 18 bases lay between the germline ends. Here the CDR3 DNA reads TGCAGCGGAAGGGGGGCAGCTAACCACGAGCAGTACTTC. The encoded protein is CSGRGAANHEQYF.

The chain links TRBV20-1 to TRBJ2-5, with D perhaps assigned TRBD1 or TRBD2 (5 bases each). The CDR3 sequence is 15 residues long. V lost 3 bases and J lost 2, with 16 bases in between. Germline CDR1 DFQATT, CDR2 SNEGSKA (reference sequence). The CDR3 is CSASPQGSGQETQYF. The CDR3 nucleotides read TGCAGTGCTAGTCCCCAGGGTTCGGGGCAAGAGACCCAGTACTTC.

Turning to this clonotype: At one boundary the junction diverges from the germline segment, which might be a read error. The genes are TRBV11-2 and TRBJ1-1; D is ambiguous. Germline V gives CDR1 SGHAT, CDR2 FQNNGV. This CDR3 comprises 13 residues. CDR3 protein: CPSSLWVNTEAFF. The CDR3 DNA reads as TGTCCCAGCAGCTTATGGGTGAACACTGAAGCTTTCTTT.

Note on this clonotype: A much larger clone sits a single nucleotide away, making a read error possible. The chain is built from TRBV7-3 and TRBJ2-1; 9 bases match TRBD1. Germline V CDR1 and CDR2: SGHTA, FQGTGA. CDR3 length: 15 residues. Germline trimming cut 4 bases from V and 5 bases from J; bases unmatched to any gene: 6. CDR3 in amino acids: CASSSPGQGDNEQFF. The DNA for the CDR3 is TGTGCCAGCAGCTCTCCGGGACAGGGTGACAATGAGCAGTTCTTC.

In its sample, this clonotype was seen many times. The gene calls are TRBV2 and TRBJ1-4; 12 bases match TRBD1. In germline, CDR1 is SNHLY, CDR2 FYNNEI. This CDR3 spans 15 amino acids. Trimming at V came to 11 bases and at J to 7 bases, leaving 11 bases not matched to a gene. CDR3 bases: TGTGCCGGGGGACAGGGGGCGATGGGGCGTGAAAAACTGTTTTTT. Translated: CAGGQGAMGREKLFF.

The V gene is TRBV20-1, the J gene TRBJ2-5; 11 bases map to TRBD2. Judging by the DNA end, TRBJ2-7 fits better; the J call may be wrong. Germline V gene sequence: CDR1 DFQATT, CDR2 SNEGSKA (reference sequence). CDR3 length equals 16 residues. This CDR3 reads CSARSPLAGGPYEQYF. The CDR3 nucleotides are TGCAGTGCTAGATCTCCTCTAGCGGGGGGCCCCTACGAGCAGTACTTC.

This clonotype was found once. The chain links TRBV20-1 to TRBJ2-7; 10 positions agree with TRBD2. With V trimmed by 4 bases and J by 7 bases, 16 bases remained unmatched. CDR1 DFQATT and CDR2 SNEGSKA come from the germline V gene (reference sequence). This CDR3 comprises 16 residues. The CDR3 reads CSATDREREGLWEQYF. The CDR3 DNA follows: TGCAGTGCTACGGACAGGGAGCGGGAGGGCCTATGGGAGCAGTACTTC.

V usage is TRBV20-1 and J usage is TRBJ2-3, with 10 bases lining up with TRBD2. CDR1 DFQATT and CDR2 SNEGSKA come from the germline V gene (reference sequence). V dropped 2 bases and J dropped 6; count of bases not matched to a gene: 5. This CDR3 has 14 residues. The CDR3 loop is CSARPGLAWDTQYF. CDR3 DNA: TGCAGTGCTAGACCGGGACTAGCGTGGGATACGCAGTATTTT.

The J gene is TRBJ2-5, the V gene TRBV12-3 or TRBV12-4, with D unclear. V was trimmed by 2 bases and J by 1 base, leaving 8 bases between them. The CDR3 has 14 residues. The CDR3 loop reads CASSLWGIQETQYF. The CDR3 region has the DNA TGTGCCAGCAGTTTATGGGGAATCCAAGAGACCCAGTACTTC.

The gene calls are TRBV20-1 and TRBJ1-2, with 9 bases identical to TRBD1. This CDR3 contains 12 residues. Germline-derived CDR1 and CDR2 are DFQATT and SNEGSKA (reference sequence). The V gene end was trimmed by 4 bases and the J gene end by 8 bases; junction bases not matched to a gene: 5. The CDR3, as DNA: TGCAGTGCTAACAGGGGGCGCGGGGGCTACACCTTC. Amino acid sequence: CSANRGRGGYTF.

In its sample, this clonotype was seen many times. The chain carries TRBV6-5 and TRBJ2-3, with D tentatively TRBD2 (6 bases). The germline CDR1 and CDR2 sequences are MNHEY and SVGAGI. Trimming cost V 5 bases and J 4 bases, with 13 bases left between them. CDR3 size: 14 residues. The CDR3 coding sequence is TGTGCCAGCAGTCGCGCCAGGGAGGCAGATACGCAGTATTTT. It encodes CASSRAREADTQYF.